Shown below are 29 T cell receptor beta chains from a single sample sequenced in a study of blood T cell repertoires in COVID-19. The method was immunoSEQ multiplex PCR; TCRdb's version includes in-frame clones alone and lacks a portion of them. The repertoire holds more than 140,000 clones, 85% to 90% seen once, with about 1.6% in the top ten. Sequenced input: peripheral blood. The source is a woman aged 60-75 years with acute or convalescent COVID-19.

The chain uses TRBV7-2 and TRBJ1-5, with 8 positions matching TRBD1. The CDR3 loop spans 17 amino acids. Germline CDR1 and CDR2: SGHTA and FQGNSA. V dropped 1 base and J dropped 4; count of bases not matched to a gene: 9. The CDR3, as DNA: TGTGCCAGCAGCTTAGGGACAGGGAGGGCCTCTAATCAGCCCCAGCATTTT. It encodes CASSLGTGRASNQPQHF.

The chain recombines TRBV7-2 with TRBJ1-2; unclear D gene. Between the trimmed V and J ends, which lost 4 bases and 5 bases, there was a span of 11 bases. Germline values: CDR1 SGHTA, CDR2 FQGNSA. The CDR3 is 13 amino acids. The CDR3 loop reads CASSSDGQYGYTF. CDR3 in DNA: TGTGCCAGCAGCTCGGATGGGCAATATGGCTACACCTTC. The whole variable domain, remainder taken from reference TRBV7-2 and TRBJ1-2, is GAGVSQSPSNKVTEKGKDVELRCDPISGHTALYWYRQSLGQGLEFLIYFQGNSAPDKSGLPSDRFSAERTGGSVSTLTIQRTQQEDSAVYLCASSSDGQYGYTFGSGTRLTVV.

This chain joins TRBV7-2 and TRBJ1-4, with 9 positions matching TRBD1. The CDR3 is made up of 14 amino acids. V was clipped by 5 bases and J by 7 bases; unmatched bases: 5. Germline V gene data show CDR1 as SGHTA and CDR2 as FQGNSA. The CDR3 DNA reads TGTGCCAGCAGCCTTGGACAGGGGAGTGAAAAACTGTTTTTT. Its protein product is CASSLGQGSEKLFF. The whole variable domain, filled in from reference TRBV7-2 and TRBJ1-4, reads GAGVSQSPSNKVTEKGKDVELRCDPISGHTALYWYRQSLGQGLEFLIYFQGNSAPDKSGLPSDRFSAERTGGSVSTLTIQRTQQEDSAVYLCASSLGQGSEKLFFGSGTQLSVL.

The chain uses TRBV5-4 and TRBJ1-4; 10 nucleotides align to TRBD1. V shed 5 bases and J 5 bases; nucleotides not matched to a gene: 9. CDR3 size: 16 residues. In germline, CDR1 is SGHNT, CDR2 YYREEE (reference sequence). The CDR3 region has the DNA TGTGCCAGCAGTCATGAGGGACAGGGGAGAAATGAAAAACTGTTTTTT. Encoded protein: CASSHEGQGRNEKLFF.

This chain joins TRBV30 and TRBJ2-3; 12 bases align to TRBD1. There are 15 residues in the CDR3. The junction had 3 bases not matched to a gene; V was cut back by 1 base and J by 4 bases. Germline V gene data show CDR1 as GTSNPN and CDR2 as SVGIG (reference sequence). In nucleotides, the CDR3 is TGTGCCTGGAGTGCGGGACAGGGGGCATCAGATACGCAGTATTTT. Protein sequence: CAWSAGQGASDTQYF.

This clone has more than one count but fewer than ten. This chain links TRBV5-6 with TRBJ2-7; 8 bases line up with TRBD1. Germline assignment: CDR1 SGHDT and CDR2 YYEEEE. The CDR3 runs to 14 residues. V gave up 4 bases and J gave up 4 bases; unmatched junction bases: 7. The CDR3 is CASSVDYRGYEQYF. The CDR3 nucleotides are TGTGCCAGCAGCGTAGATTACAGGGGGTACGAGCAGTACTTC.

The chain is built from TRBV27 and TRBJ1-6; D not resolved. Germline V gene lookup returns CDR1 MNHEY and CDR2 SMNVEV (reference sequence). The CDR3 loop spans 16 amino acids. Trimming removed 0 bases from V and 0 bases from J, with 6 bases in between. CDR3: CASSLSGSSYNSPLHF. The DNA of the CDR3 is TGTGCCAGCAGTTTATCGGGGAGCTCCTATAATTCACCCCTCCACTTT.

This clone has just one count. CDR3 in DNA: TGTGCCAGCAGCGGACTATCTGCCAAGGGGTTAAATGAGCAGTTCTTC. Protein product: CASSGLSAKGLNEQFF. This sequence joins TRBV11-2 and TRBJ2-1; tentative D call: TRBD2 (6 bases). V dropped 5 bases and J dropped 7 bases, with 21 bases sitting between them. Per germline, CDR1 SGHAT and CDR2 FQNNGV. The CDR3 consists of 16 residues.

V is TRBV19 and J is TRBJ1-5; the D is unclear. This CDR3 region has 15 residues. The germline CDR1 and CDR2 sequences are LNHDA and SQIVND (reference sequence). V was cut by 6 bases and J by 2 bases, with 14 bases left in between. Here the CDR3 DNA reads TGTGCCAGTAGCAATACAGAGAAGGGCAATCAGCCCCAGCATTTT. Its protein product is CASSNTEKGNQPQHF.

The chain joins TRBV24-1 to TRBJ2-5; D uncertain. The length of the CDR3 is 13 residues. Trimming took off 0 bases at V and 4 bases at J, with 5 bases between the two ends. Germline V gene data show CDR1 as KGHDR and CDR2 as SFDVKD. CDR3 sequence: CATSDLRGETQYF. The CDR3 nucleotides are TGTGCCACCAGTGATTTGCGAGGAGAGACCCAGTACTTC.

This chain links TRBV7-9 with TRBJ2-3; 11 bases line up with TRBD2. V lost 6 bases to trimming and J lost 1 base; unmatched junction nucleotides: 0. This CDR3 has 14 residues. Germline values: CDR1 SEHNR, CDR2 FQNEAQ (reference sequence). CDR3 protein: CASRGLAGTDTQYF. CDR3 DNA: TGTGCCAGCAGGGGACTAGCGGGCACAGATACGCAGTATTTT.

The genes are TRBV18 and TRBJ2-7; D possibly corresponds to TRBD1 (5 bases). The CDR3 is made up of 15 amino acids. Germline CDR1 and CDR2: KGHSH and LQKENI. V was trimmed by 3 bases and J by 3 bases, leaving 15 bases between them. For the CDR3, the DNA is TGTGCCAGCTCACCCCCCGCAGGGAACCTCTACGAGCAGTACTTC. Encoded protein: CASSPPAGNLYEQYF.

V is TRBV19 and J is TRBJ2-1; TRBD1 matches 10 bases. The J segment lost 6 bases and the V segment lost 5 bases, leaving 7 bases of the junction unmatched. CDR3 length: 15 residues. Germline V gene sequence: CDR1 LNHDA, CDR2 SQIVND (reference sequence). The CDR3 region is CASSGRDRGRNEQFF. The CDR3 nucleotides are TGTGCCAGTAGTGGCCGGGACAGGGGACGCAATGAGCAGTTCTTC.

The CDR3 reads CASSFSGLNTGELFF. The DNA of the CDR3 is TGTGCCAGCAGCTTTAGCGGGTTGAACACCGGGGAGCTGTTTTTT. V usage is TRBV7-2 and J usage is TRBJ2-2, with 7 bases fitting TRBD2. V lost 3 bases, J lost 1 base, and 2 bases stayed unmatched. The CDR3 runs 15 residues. Germline assignment: CDR1 SGHTA and CDR2 FQGNSA.

The table lists this clone with a few counts. The chain has TRBV28 and TRBJ1-4; D ambiguous. Trimming took off 5 bases at V and 14 bases at J, with 18 bases between the two ends. The CDR3 length is 13 residues. Germline values: CDR1 MDHEN, CDR2 SYDVKM. CDR3 in amino acids: CASSLSNFLGLFF. The DNA of the CDR3 is TGTGCCAGCAGTCTGTCGAATTTTCTGGGCCTGTTTTTT.

This chain connects TRBV24-1 to TRBJ1-5, with 10 bases identical to TRBD1. The germline CDR1 and CDR2 sequences are KGHDR and SFDVKD. This CDR3 has 20 amino acids. Losses at the gene ends were 4 bases for V and 2 bases for J; bases not matched to a gene: 16. The CDR3 sequence: CATSDSTGTGASWGNQPQHF. The CDR3 DNA follows: TGTGCCACCAGTGACTCAACCGGGACAGGGGCCTCATGGGGCAATCAGCCCCAGCATTTT.

The rearrangement joins TRBV7-9 to TRBJ1-1, with 7 nucleotides matching TRBD1. V was pared by 5 bases and J by 6 bases, with 3 bases of the junction left unmatched. Germline CDR1 and CDR2: SEHNR and FQNEAQ (reference sequence). The CDR3 contains 12 residues. The CDR3 DNA follows: TGTGCCAGCAGCCGCGGGACAGCTGAAGCTTTCTTT. Protein: CASSRGTAEAFF.

The chain joins TRBV9 to TRBJ1-1; TRBD1 matches 8 bases. CDR1 and CDR2 from the germline V gene are SGDLS and YYNGEE. With V trimmed by 4 bases and J by 5 bases, 10 bases remained unmatched. The CDR3 is 15 residues long. The DNA of the CDR3 is TGTGCCAGCAGCCATTCCCGGACAGGGTCAACTGAAGCTTTCTTT. It codes for CASSHSRTGSTEAFF.

This clone was recorded once. V is TRBV6-5 and J is TRBJ1-1; D gene uncertain. The germline V gene has CDR1 MNHEY and CDR2 SVGAGI. This CDR3 spans 12 amino acids. V dropped 8 bases and J dropped 6 bases, with 13 bases sitting between them. The CDR3 region is CASRRGGAEAFF. CDR3 nucleotides: TGTGCCAGCCGCAGAGGAGGCGCTGAAGCTTTCTTT.

This chain connects TRBV7-8 to TRBJ2-2; 15 nucleotides agree with TRBD2. The CDR3 loop spans 18 amino acids. V was clipped by 5 bases and J by 5 bases; unmatched bases: 9. Germline V gene lookup returns CDR1 SGHVS and CDR2 FQNEAQ. CDR3 loop: CASSARTSGGAVTGELFF. The CDR3 bases are TGTGCCAGCAGCGCCCGGACTAGCGGGGGGGCCGTGACCGGGGAGCTGTTTTTT.

This chain links TRBV18 with TRBJ1-4, with D possibly TRBD1 on 5 matching bases. Trimming removed 3 bases at V and 4 bases at J, with 18 bases between. The CDR3 length is 17 residues. Germline V CDR1 and CDR2: KGHSH, LQKENI. Written as DNA, the CDR3 is TGTGCCAGCTCACCTTTATCCGACAGACGATATAATGAAAAACTGTTTTTT. This translates into CASSPLSDRRYNEKLFF.

The chain employs TRBV6-5 and TRBJ2-1; 8 bases agree with TRBD1. The trim removed 5 bases at V and 5 bases at J, leaving 5 bases unmatched. Germline CDR1 reads MNHEY; CDR2 reads SVGAGI. The CDR3 is 14 amino acids. CDR3 protein: CASSTSGGHNEQFF. The CDR3 nucleotides are TGTGCCAGCAGTACGTCAGGGGGCCACAATGAGCAGTTCTTC.

This clone has just one count. The rearrangement links TRBV6-5 to TRBJ1-5; 9 nucleotides match TRBD1. There are 13 residues in the CDR3. The germline CDR1 and CDR2 sequences are MNHEY and SVGAGI. V shed 6 bases and J 7 bases; nucleotides not matched to a gene: 4. The CDR3 is CASSSDRGQPQHF. The DNA for the CDR3 is TGTGCCAGCAGCTCCGACAGGGGGCAGCCCCAGCATTTT.

The rearrangement links TRBV27 to TRBJ1-1; unclear D gene. The CDR3 contains 16 residues. With 5 bases removed from V and 0 bases from J, the gap between germline ends came to 16 bases. Germline CDR1 reads MNHEY; CDR2 reads SMNVEV (reference sequence). The CDR3 region is CASSQYLDTMNTEAFF. DNA of the CDR3: TGTGCCAGCAGTCAATATCTCGACACCATGAACACTGAAGCTTTCTTT.

The chain recombines TRBV5-1 with TRBJ1-5; D might be TRBD1 (6 bases). Germline-derived CDR1 and CDR2 are SGHRS and YFSETQ. V gave up 0 bases and J gave up 2 bases, with 15 bases separating them. This CDR3 has 17 residues. Here the CDR3 reads CASSLGQANRGNQPQHF. In nucleotides, the CDR3 is TGCGCCAGCAGCTTGGGACAGGCGAACCGGGGCAATCAGCCCCAGCATTTT.

This clone was found a few times. V gene TRBV7-2 combines with J gene TRBJ1-6, with D possibly being TRBD1 (6 bases). V lost 5 bases to trimming and J lost 10 bases, with 18 bases between them. This CDR3 region has 15 residues. Germline CDR1 reads SGHTA; CDR2 reads FQGNSA. CDR3 nucleotide sequence: TGTGCCAGCAGCACGGACAGCCGGCCGAGATCACCCCTCCACTTT. It translates to CASSTDSRPRSPLHF.

The chain has TRBV7-3 and TRBJ2-3, with 9 bases matching TRBD1. The trim removed 4 bases at V and 4 bases at J, leaving 6 bases unmatched. CDR1 and CDR2 from the germline V gene are SGHTA and FQGTGA. This CDR3 has 15 amino acids. The CDR3 DNA sequence: TGTGCCAGCAGCTCCGAACAGGGGGCAGCAGATACGCAGTATTTT. Protein product: CASSSEQGAADTQYF.

The gene calls are TRBV5-1 and TRBJ1-6; TRBD1 is a possible D gene (6 bases). Germline V gene lookup returns CDR1 SGHRS and CDR2 YFSETQ. Deletions cut 6 bases from V and 6 bases from J, with 22 bases between. CDR3 length equals 17 residues. The CDR3 is CASTVSGPGQINSPLHF. CDR3 sequence (DNA): TGCGCCAGCACCGTGAGCGGTCCGGGACAAATTAATTCACCCCTCCACTTT.

The chain has TRBV19 and TRBJ2-3; tentative D call: TRBD1 (5 bases). V shed 3 bases and J shed 2 bases, with 12 bases lying between them. CDR3 length: 15 amino acids. The germline CDR1 and CDR2 sequences are LNHDA and SQIVND (reference sequence). CDR3 DNA sequence: TGTGCCAGTAGTATGGGGCAGCTTTACACAGATACGCAGTATTTT. Amino acids: CASSMGQLYTDTQYF.